The clone carrying this T cell receptor (beta chain) was seen repeatedly, ten times or more. Its antigen is still unknown. Each person with ophthalmopathy scored at least 3 on the Clinical Activity Score, reached NOSPECS grade 4 or higher, and had been ill under 3 months. This record comes from a study of T cells in Graves' hyperthyroidism and ophthalmopathy. About the study: Once the initial diagnosis was made, peripheral blood was obtained before any treatment. Overall study findings and caveats: Researchers report that a 13 V-J model separated ophthalmopathy from stable hyperthyroidism.

The source material, RNA transcripts, was used to amplify TCR beta CDR3 regions. RT-PCR in the first round (using the HTBI primer set) targeted the TCR CDR3. TCRdb called the multiplex PCR reads again in MiXCR, with one record for every CDR3 protein. The table includes roughly 290,000 distinct CDR3 sequences, about 17% detected once. The sequence was obtained from a woman aged 60 to 75 with Graves' ophthalmopathy. Specimen: blood.

The CDR3 bases are TGTGCCAGCAGTTCGCCGGACAGGGGGAGAGCTTTCTTT. This encodes CASSSPDRGRAFF. The V gene is TRBV6-1, the J gene TRBJ1-1; 10 nucleotides agree with TRBD1. The trim removed 5 bases at V and 10 bases at J, leaving 7 bases unmatched. The germline CDR1 and CDR2 sequences are MNHNS and SASEGT. The CDR3 is 13 residues long.